Each of the 27 T cell receptor beta chains below was sequenced from the same sample in a study of blood T cells in healthy people across ages. Using a J-beta primer mix together with a sample-barcoded 5' primer, a second PCR was run for 7 to 11 cycles. In TCRdb, the 5' RACE reads were re-called with MiXCR into one record per CDR3 protein. The sample shows about 640,000 distinct CDR3 sequences, approximately 50% of them seen only once. The specimen was blood. The receptors stem from a man between 60 and 75 years old in good health.

The V call is TRBV7-2, the J call TRBJ1-1; unclear D gene. Germline CDR1 and CDR2: SGHTA and FQGNSA. This CDR3 region has 15 residues. Deletions cut 0 bases from V and 5 bases from J, with 13 bases between. CDR3 residues: CASSLAPGSGTEAFF. CDR3 coding DNA: TGTGCCAGCAGCTTAGCCCCGGGAAGCGGGACTGAAGCTTTCTTT.

The V and J genes are TRBV11-2 and TRBJ1-6; the D is unclear. CDR1 is SGHAT and CDR2 is FQNNGV in the germline V gene. This CDR3 spans 15 amino acids. V was trimmed by 4 bases and J by 3 bases, leaving 10 bases between them. The CDR3 bases are TGTGCCAGCAGCTCCAATCCCGGCTATAATTCACCCCTCCACTTT. Residues: CASSSNPGYNSPLHF.

The V and J genes are TRBV14 and TRBJ2-1; TRBD1 agrees at 8 bases. J was trimmed by 4 bases and V by 3 bases; bases with no gene match: 5. The CDR3 contains 15 residues. From germline, CDR1 is SGHDN and CDR2 FVKESK. Here the CDR3 reads CASSHNRGVYNEQFF. The DNA for the CDR3 is TGTGCCAGCAGCCATAACAGGGGGGTATACAATGAGCAGTTCTTC.

This clonotype has just a few counts. The chain combines TRBV29-1 with TRBJ2-1, with 9 nucleotides matching TRBD1. Germline lookup yields CDR1 SQVTM and CDR2 ANQGSEA. This CDR3 is 15 amino acids long. J gave up 0 bases and V 0 bases, and 0 bases lay outside the gene matches. The CDR3 spells CSVEETGGSYNEQFF. In DNA, the CDR3 is TGCAGCGTTGAAGAGACAGGGGGCTCCTACAATGAGCAGTTCTTC.

This clonotype was seen a handful of times. The chain joins TRBV7-9 to TRBJ2-1; TRBD2 matches at 12 bases. The CDR3 contains 15 residues. Per germline, CDR1 SEHNR and CDR2 FQNEAQ (reference sequence). J lost 3 bases, V lost 7 bases, and 4 bases had no gene match. CDR3: CASITTSGGYNEQFF. In nucleotides, the CDR3 is TGTGCCAGCATCACGACTAGCGGGGGCTACAATGAGCAGTTCTTC.

This sequence joins TRBV3-1 and TRBJ2-6, with D uncertain. Trimming left V 4 bases short and J 2 bases short, with 12 bases between. Germline CDR1 is LGHDT and CDR2 is YNNKEL (reference sequence). The CDR3 is 16 residues long. The CDR3 nucleotides read TGTGCCAGCAGCCGACCCCAGAGCGCTGGGGCCAACGTCCTGACTTTC. It encodes CASSRPQSAGANVLTF.

This clonotype was seen just once. The chain recombines TRBV10-3 with TRBJ2-1; D is possibly TRBD1 or TRBD2 (5 bases each). This CDR3 has 15 amino acids. Trimming removed 11 bases at V and 0 bases at J, with 17 bases between. Germline lookup yields CDR1 ENHRY and CDR2 SYGVKD. CDR3 in amino acids: CALSEGPNSYNEQFF. DNA of the CDR3: TGTGCCCTGTCCGAGGGGCCAAACTCCTACAATGAGCAGTTCTTC.

This chain's CDR3 is CASSYVDRGGYGYTF. The CDR3, as DNA: TGTGCCAGCAGTTACGTCGACAGGGGTGGCTATGGCTACACCTTC. The V and J genes are TRBV6-5 and TRBJ1-2; 8 positions match TRBD1. Trimming took 2 bases from V and 4 from J; bases not matched to a gene: 6. Germline V gene lookup returns CDR1 MNHEY and CDR2 SVGAGI. CDR3 length equals 15 residues.

There are a few counts of this clonotype. The rearrangement joins TRBV10-2 to TRBJ2-7; maybe TRBD2 (5 bases). Germline-derived CDR1 and CDR2 are WSHSY and SAAADI. This CDR3 is 15 amino acids long. Trimming removed 2 bases at V and 3 bases at J, with 14 bases between. The CDR3 DNA reads TGCGCCAGCAGTGAGAGCGGCAGGTTTTACTACGAGCAGTACTTC. Residues: CASSESGRFYYEQYF.

This rearrangement joins TRBV20-1 to TRBJ2-1; TRBD1 agrees at 10 bases. This CDR3 is built from 15 residues. Germline V gives CDR1 DFQATT, CDR2 SNEGSKA (reference sequence). V was clipped by 3 bases and J by 6 bases; unmatched bases: 8. The CDR3 bases are TGCAGTGCTAGCTGGGCGGGGACAGGGGTCAATGAGCAGTTCTTC. Its protein is CSASWAGTGVNEQFF.

In its sample, this clonotype was seen a few times. The rearrangement joins TRBV20-1 to TRBJ2-3, with no clear D. The CDR3 contains 12 residues. The germline V gene has CDR1 DFQATT and CDR2 SNEGSKA (reference sequence). Trimming took off 0 bases at V and 5 bases at J, with 6 bases between the two ends. The CDR3 here is CSAREAGDTQYF. The CDR3 DNA reads as TGCAGTGCTAGAGAAGCAGGAGATACGCAGTATTTT.

V is TRBV4-1 and J is TRBJ1-1, with D uncertain. V lost 0 bases, J lost 4 bases, and 12 bases lay in between. CDR1 MGHRA and CDR2 YSYEKL come from the germline V gene. The length of the CDR3 is 15 residues. The CDR3 loop reads CASSQDLRKGTEAFF. The DNA of the CDR3 is TGCGCCAGCAGCCAAGATTTAAGGAAAGGCACTGAAGCTTTCTTT.

The rearrangement uses TRBV29-1 and TRBJ2-4; D is perhaps TRBD1 (7 bases). Germline CDR1 is SQVTM and CDR2 is ANQGSEA. The V end lost 1 base, the J end lost 8 bases, and 15 bases lay between the germline ends. The CDR3 is 14 residues long. CDR3 in DNA: TGCAGCGTTGAAGGCTTTGGAGGGGGCGACATTCAGTACTTC. It is translated as CSVEGFGGGDIQYF. Based on the CDR3 plus reference TRBV29-1 and TRBJ2-4, the full variable domain is SAVISQKPSRDICQRGTSLTIQCQVDSQVTMMFWYRQQPGQSLTLIATANQGSEATYESGFVIDKFPISRPNLTFSTLTVSNMSPEDSSIYLCSVEGFGGGDIQYFGAGTRLSVL.

The genes are TRBV18 and TRBJ1-4, with D perhaps TRBD1 (6 bases). This CDR3 spans 14 amino acids. Germline V gene data show CDR1 as KGHSH and CDR2 as LQKENI. Trimming left V 3 bases short and J 7 bases short, with 12 bases between. CDR3 coding DNA: TGTGCCAGCTCACCGAGGGGGAGTACTGAAAAACTGTTTTTT. It codes for CASSPRGSTEKLFF.

In its sample, this clonotype was seen once. The chain recombines TRBV19 with TRBJ1-1; a weak D match, TRBD1 (6 bases). The CDR3 is 13 amino acids. V shed 5 bases and J shed 3 bases, with 10 bases lying between them. Germline lookup yields CDR1 LNHDA and CDR2 SQIVND (reference sequence). DNA for the CDR3: TGTGCCAGTAGTCCCGGACAGTACACTGAAGCTTTCTTT. This sequence encodes CASSPGQYTEAFF.

The chain combines TRBV6-5 with TRBJ2-1; 12 nucleotides agree with TRBD1. The CDR3 length is 16 residues. CDR1 is MNHEY, CDR2 SVGAGI, per germline. Trimming at V came to 5 bases and at J to 8 bases, leaving 10 bases not matched to a gene. The CDR3 coding sequence is TGTGCCAGCAGTAAGGGGACAGGGGGCTCTATGGATGAGCAGTTCTTC. This encodes CASSKGTGGSMDEQFF.

The count of this clonotype is one. This chain joins TRBV15 and TRBJ1-5, with TRBD1 matching 8 bases. Germline assignment: CDR1 LNHNV and CDR2 YYDKDF (reference sequence). V lost 0 bases to trimming and J lost 8 bases; unmatched junction nucleotides: 3. This CDR3 is built from 14 residues. CDR3 nucleotide sequence: TGTGCCACCAGCAGAGATAGGACAGGGAAGCCCCAGCATTTT. It codes for CATSRDRTGKPQHF. The whole variable domain, filled in from reference TRBV15 and TRBJ1-5, reads DAMVIQNPRYQVTQFGKPVTLSCSQTLNHNVMYWYQQKSSQAPKLLFHYYDKDFNNEADTPDNFQSRRPNTSFCFLDIRSPGLGDTAMYLCATSRDRTGKPQHFGDGTRLSIL.

The sample holds a few counts of this clonotype. The rearrangement links TRBV12-3 or TRBV12-4 to TRBJ2-3, with TRBD2 identical over 8 bases. J was trimmed by 4 bases and V by 6 bases; bases with no gene match: 6. This CDR3 is 14 amino acids long. The CDR3 sequence is CASRAGTSADTQYF. CDR3 DNA: TGTGCCAGCAGAGCCGGGACTAGTGCAGATACGCAGTATTTT.

The chain uses TRBV20-1 and TRBJ1-4; D ambiguous. Trimming removed 0 bases at V and 7 bases at J, with 12 bases between. Germline assignment: CDR1 DFQATT and CDR2 SNEGSKA (reference sequence). The CDR3 has 14 residues. CDR3 DNA: TGCAGTGCTAGAGATCTGGGTAGGAGTGAAAAACTGTTTTTT. Translation: CSARDLGRSEKLFF.

This clonotype was found a few times. The gene calls are TRBV29-1 and TRBJ2-7; 11 bases agree with TRBD2. V lost 7 bases and J lost 4; bases outside the gene matches: 9. The CDR3 contains 14 residues. The germline V gene encodes CDR1 SQVTM and CDR2 ANQGSEA. CDR3 sequence reads: CSAARLAGTYEQYF. The CDR3 DNA is TGCAGCGCCGCTAGACTAGCGGGGACTTACGAGCAGTACTTC.

CDR3 in DNA: TGTGCCACCAGTGAGGACGGGACGCAGGAGCAGTTCTTC. Translation gives CATSEDGTQEQFF. V and J are TRBV24-1 and TRBJ2-1; the D gene could be TRBD1 or TRBD2 (5 bases each). The V end was cut by 4 bases, the J end by 10 bases, with 13 bases between. From germline, CDR1 is KGHDR and CDR2 SFDVKD. The CDR3 is 13 amino acids.

This CDR3 reads CASSGGVAGDAEYF. The CDR3 DNA is TGTGCCAGCAGTGGCGGGGTGGCCGGAGATGCGGAGTATTTT. This chain connects TRBV12-3 or TRBV12-4 to TRBJ2-3; D possibly corresponds to TRBD2 (6 bases). Trimming removed 5 bases from V and 13 bases from J, with 22 bases in between. This CDR3 region has 14 residues.

The sample holds a few counts of this clonotype. This chain uses TRBV28 with TRBJ2-1; 14 bases agree with TRBD2. The junction had 8 bases not matched to a gene; V was cut back by 6 bases and J by 7 bases. This CDR3 is built from 16 residues. The germline gives CDR1 MDHEN, CDR2 SYDVKM. CDR3 in amino acids: CASSPAGTSGGNEQFF. Written as DNA, the CDR3 is TGTGCCAGCAGCCCCGCCGGGACTAGCGGGGGTAATGAGCAGTTCTTC.

The gene calls are TRBV4-3 and TRBJ1-4; unclear D gene. The CDR3 covers 15 residues. V gave up 4 bases and J gave up 1 base, with 10 bases separating them. The germline V gene encodes CDR1 LGHNA and CDR2 YSLEER. The CDR3 is CASSPGVLTNEKLFF. As DNA, the CDR3 is TGCGCCAGCAGCCCTGGCGTGCTAACTAATGAAAAACTGTTTTTT.

The rearrangement joins TRBV6-2 or TRBV6-3 to TRBJ2-7; D unclear. Trimming shortened V by 7 bases and J by 6 bases, and 13 bases separated the two germline ends. CDR1 and CDR2 from the germline V gene are MNHEY and SVGEGT. The CDR3 is made up of 12 amino acids. Written as DNA, the CDR3 is TGTGCCAGCAATAATGCCGGCCGCGAGCAGTACTTC. Its protein is CASNNAGREQYF.

J is TRBJ1-6 and V is TRBV5-5, with a weak D call TRBD1 (6 bases). Germline V gene sequence: CDR1 SGHKS, CDR2 YYEKEE (reference sequence). This CDR3 contains 16 residues. The V end was cut by 1 base, the J end by 6 bases, with 14 bases between. CDR3 loop: CASSLSGRGINSPLHF. As DNA, the CDR3 is TGTGCCAGCAGCTTGTCGGGCAGGGGAATTAATTCACCCCTCCACTTT.

V is TRBV20-1 and J is TRBJ1-5; no reliable D call. CDR3 length equals 12 residues. V gave up 3 bases and J gave up 5 bases, with 8 bases separating them. Germline values: CDR1 DFQATT, CDR2 SNEGSKA (reference sequence). DNA of the CDR3: TGCAGTGCTAGTTCCGGGGATCAGCCCCAGCATTTT. Amino acid sequence: CSASSGDQPQHF.